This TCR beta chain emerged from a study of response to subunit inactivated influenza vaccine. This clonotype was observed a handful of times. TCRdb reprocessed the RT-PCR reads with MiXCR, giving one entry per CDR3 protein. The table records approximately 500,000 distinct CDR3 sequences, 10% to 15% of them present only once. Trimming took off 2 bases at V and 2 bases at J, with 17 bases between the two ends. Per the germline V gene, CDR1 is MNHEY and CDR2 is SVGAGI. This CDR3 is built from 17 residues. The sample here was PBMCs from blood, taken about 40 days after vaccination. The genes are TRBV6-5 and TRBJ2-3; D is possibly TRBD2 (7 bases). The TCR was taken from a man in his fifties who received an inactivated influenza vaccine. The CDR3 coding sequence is TGTGCCAGCAGTTACCGGGGGGCGCATACCTTCACAGATACGCAGTATTTT. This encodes CASSYRGAHTFTDTQYF.